This T cell receptor (beta chain) was identified during a study of graft-versus-host responses after intestinal transplantation. Study as a whole: All recipients were given anti-thymocyte globulin induction, and tacrolimus and steroids were then administered for three to four years.

Assay used: immunoSEQ multiplex PCR; TCRdb lists only in-frame clones, some missing. The sample contains roughly 23,000 clones, roughly 90% of which appear only once. This TCR was sampled from a human patient who received an intestinal transplant, so some T cells may come from the graft donor. Specimen: PBMCs, collected roughly 38 days after intestinal transplant.

This CDR3 reads CASLGDRAAAFF. CDR3 sequence (DNA): TGTGCCAGTTTAGGGGACAGGGCCGCAGCTTTCTTT. The J gene is TRBJ1-1, the V gene TRBV19; 9 nucleotides agree with TRBD1. CDR1 and CDR2 (germline): LNHDA, SQIVND (reference sequence). This CDR3 is built from 12 residues. Losses at the gene ends were 8 bases for V and 10 bases for J; bases not matched to a gene: 8.